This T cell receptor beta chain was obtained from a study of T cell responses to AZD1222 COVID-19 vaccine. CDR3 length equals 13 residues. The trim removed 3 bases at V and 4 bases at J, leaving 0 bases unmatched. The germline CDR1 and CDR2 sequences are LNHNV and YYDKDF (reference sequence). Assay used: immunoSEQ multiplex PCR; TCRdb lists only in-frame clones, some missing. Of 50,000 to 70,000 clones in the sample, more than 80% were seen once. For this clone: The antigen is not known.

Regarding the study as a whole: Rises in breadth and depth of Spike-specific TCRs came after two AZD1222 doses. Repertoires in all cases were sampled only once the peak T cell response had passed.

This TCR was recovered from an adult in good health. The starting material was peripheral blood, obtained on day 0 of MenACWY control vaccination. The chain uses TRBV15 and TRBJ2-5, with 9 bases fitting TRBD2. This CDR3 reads CATSRGLAETQYF. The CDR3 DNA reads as TGTGCCACCAGCAGGGGACTAGCAGAGACCCAGTACTTC. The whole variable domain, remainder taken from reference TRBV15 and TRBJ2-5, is DAMVIQNPRYQVTQFGKPVTLSCSQTLNHNVMYWYQQKSSQAPKLLFHYYDKDFNNEADTPDNFQSRRPNTSFCFLDIRSPGLGDTAMYLCATSRGLAETQYFGPGTRLLVL.